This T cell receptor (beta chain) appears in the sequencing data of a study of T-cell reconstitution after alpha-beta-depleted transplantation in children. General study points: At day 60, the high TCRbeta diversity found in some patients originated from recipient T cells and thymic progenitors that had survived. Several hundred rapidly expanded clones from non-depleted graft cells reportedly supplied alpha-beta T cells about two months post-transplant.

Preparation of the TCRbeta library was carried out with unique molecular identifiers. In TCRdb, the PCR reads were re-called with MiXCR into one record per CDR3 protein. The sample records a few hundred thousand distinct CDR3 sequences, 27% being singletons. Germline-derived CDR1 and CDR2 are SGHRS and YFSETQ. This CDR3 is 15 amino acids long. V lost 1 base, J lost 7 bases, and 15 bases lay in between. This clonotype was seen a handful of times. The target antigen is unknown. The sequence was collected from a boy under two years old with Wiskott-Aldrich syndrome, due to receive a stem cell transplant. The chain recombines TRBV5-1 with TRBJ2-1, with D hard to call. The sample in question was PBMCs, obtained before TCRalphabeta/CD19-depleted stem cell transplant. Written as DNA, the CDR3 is TGCGCCAGCAGCTTGATAACGGAAAGTAGGAATGAGCAGTTCTTC. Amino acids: CASSLITESRNEQFF.